These T cell receptor beta chains were read from a single sample in a study of T cells after yellow fever vaccination. Each CDR3 protein is one row after TCRdb ran MiXCR on the 5' RACE reads. The data show fewer than 100,000 distinct CDR3 sequences, 8.9% seen once. The starting material was CD8+ T cells not binding an NS4B(214-222) dextramer, sorted from PBMCs, obtained around 15 days after the first yellow fever vaccination. Receptors originate from a young man who received the YFV17D yellow fever vaccine. CDR3s include the opening cysteine and the closing phenylalanine or tryptophan. D genes are given only for firm matches. Clone sizes are given selectively: once, few, many, or a class where the clone is expanded.

clone size: .; V gene: TRBV4-3; J gene: TRBJ2-2; CDR3 length: 12; D gene: .; CDR3 DNA: TGCGCCAGCAGCCAAGCTACCGGGGAGCTGTTTTTT; CDR3 protein: CASSQATGELFF
clone size: .; V gene: TRBV20-1; J gene: TRBJ1-1; CDR3 length: 11; D gene: .; CDR3 DNA: TGCAGTGCAAGGAGGGCAGTTGAAGCTTTCTTT; CDR3 protein: CSARRAVEAFF
clone size: .; V gene: TRBV6-5; J gene: TRBJ2-3; CDR3 length: 12; D gene: .; CDR3 DNA: TGTGCCAGCAGTTCGATTGAGTATACGCAGTATTTT; CDR3 protein: CASSSIEYTQYF
clone size: few; V gene: TRBV7-2; J gene: TRBJ2-7; CDR3 length: 15; D gene: TRBD2; CDR3 DNA: TGTCCCGGCCAGGGACTAGCGGGGGGCGACTACGAGCAGTACTTC; CDR3 protein: CPGQGLAGGDYEQYF
clone size: .; V gene: TRBV4-1; J gene: TRBJ2-3; CDR3 length: 22; D gene: TRBD1; CDR3 DNA: TGCGCCAGCAGCCAAGATGGGCTTCAGGAGGACAGGGGGCGCAGCGTTACAGATACGCAGTATTTT; CDR3 protein: CASSQDGLQEDRGRSVTDTQYF
clone size: .; V gene: TRBV7-9; J gene: TRBJ2-6; CDR3 length: 15; D gene: .; CDR3 DNA: TGTGCCAGCAGCTCCCCCGTCTCTGGGGCCAACGTCCTGACTTTC; CDR3 protein: CASSSPVSGANVLTF
clone size: few; V gene: TRBV20-1; J gene: TRBJ2-7; CDR3 length: 14; D gene: .; CDR3 DNA: TGCAGTGCCCATGGGACTCGGAGAGTCGACGAGCAGTACTTC; CDR3 protein: CSAHGTRRVDEQYF
clone size: few; V gene: TRBV15; J gene: TRBJ2-7; CDR3 length: 14; D gene: .; CDR3 DNA: TGTGCCACCAGCAGGCAAAGGGTGGCAGCGGAGCAGTACTTC; CDR3 protein: CATSRQRVAAEQYF
clone size: .; V gene: TRBV6-5; J gene: TRBJ1-1; CDR3 length: 14; D gene: .; CDR3 DNA: TGTGCCAGCAGTTATAGATCAACGGGAACTGAAGCTTTCTTT; CDR3 protein: CASSYRSTGTEAFF
clone size: .; V gene: TRBV12-3/TRBV12-4; J gene: TRBJ1-1; CDR3 length: 14; D gene: .; CDR3 DNA: TGTGCCAGCAGTTTATCTCAGGGTGGGACTGAAGCTTTCTTT; CDR3 protein: CASSLSQGGTEAFF
clone size: many; V gene: TRBV12-3/TRBV12-4; J gene: TRBJ1-1; CDR3 length: 17; D gene: .; CDR3 DNA: TGTGCCAGCAGTCCAGGGACACGAAAACCCTTCGTGTCTGAAGCTTTCTTT; CDR3 protein: CASSPGTRKPFVSEAFF
clone size: .; V gene: TRBV27; J gene: TRBJ2-2; CDR3 length: 18; D gene: TRBD2; CDR3 DNA: TGTGCCAGCAGTTTAGGACTAGCGGGGGTGTCTGAAACCGGGGAGCTGTTTTTT; CDR3 protein: CASSLGLAGVSETGELFF
clone size: .; V gene: TRBV4-3; J gene: TRBJ1-2; CDR3 length: 15; D gene: .; CDR3 DNA: TGCGCCAGCAGCCAAGATCCGTACGTCGATTATGGCTACACCTTC; CDR3 protein: CASSQDPYVDYGYTF
clone size: .; V gene: TRBV7-3; J gene: TRBJ1-4; CDR3 length: 15; D gene: TRBD1; CDR3 DNA: TGTGCCAGCAGCCCGACAGGGAGTTTTAACGAAAAACTGTTTTTT; CDR3 protein: CASSPTGSFNEKLFF
clone size: .; V gene: TRBV5-1; J gene: TRBJ2-1; CDR3 length: 17; D gene: .; CDR3 DNA: TGCGCCAGCAGCCCCCAGATGCGTCGGCCCCAAAACAATGAGCAGTTCTTC; CDR3 protein: CASSPQMRRPQNNEQFF
clone size: many; V gene: TRBV7-9; J gene: TRBJ1-1; CDR3 length: 15; D gene: TRBD1; CDR3 DNA: TGTGCCAGCAGCTTAGGGACAGGGGGGAACACTGAAGCTTTCTTT; CDR3 protein: CASSLGTGGNTEAFF
clone size: once; V gene: TRBV29-1; J gene: TRBJ2-3; CDR3 length: 14; D gene: TRBD2; CDR3 DNA: TGCAGCGTCGCGGGACTAGCGGGGTCAGATACGCAGTATTTT; CDR3 protein: CSVAGLAGSDTQYF
clone size: .; V gene: TRBV27; J gene: TRBJ1-1; CDR3 length: 13; D gene: .; CDR3 DNA: TGTGCCAGCAGTCCCGTCGGACGGACTGAAGCTTTCTTT; CDR3 protein: CASSPVGRTEAFF
clone size: .; V gene: TRBV7-2; J gene: TRBJ2-4; CDR3 length: 14; D gene: .; CDR3 DNA: TGTGCCAGCAGCTTAGTGACTAGTAGTAACATTCAGTACTTC; CDR3 protein: CASSLVTSSNIQYF
clone size: few; V gene: TRBV20-1; J gene: TRBJ2-7; CDR3 length: 13; D gene: TRBD2; CDR3 DNA: TGCAGTGCAACCGGGACTAGCGGCTACGAGCAGTACTTC; CDR3 protein: CSATGTSGYEQYF
clone size: .; V gene: TRBV19; J gene: TRBJ2-3; CDR3 length: 14; D gene: .; CDR3 DNA: TGTGCCAGTAGTCCGGGACGGATTACAGATACGCAGTATTTT; CDR3 protein: CASSPGRITDTQYF
clone size: few; V gene: TRBV15; J gene: TRBJ2-2; CDR3 length: 15; D gene: .; CDR3 DNA: TGTGCCACCAGCACCCCAATTGACAGTTCCGGGGAGCTGTTTTTT; CDR3 protein: CATSTPIDSSGELFF
clone size: .; V gene: TRBV15; J gene: TRBJ1-2; CDR3 length: 13; D gene: .; CDR3 DNA: TGTGCCACCAGCAGAGAATCTGACTATGGCTACACCTTC; CDR3 protein: CATSRESDYGYTF